Below, one TCR beta chain is given with its context. Compared with germline, one end of the junction differs, possibly owing to a read error. This sample was included in a study of blood T cells in healthy people across ages. Primed by a sample-barcoded 5' primer and a J-beta primer mix, a second PCR proceeded for 7 to 11 cycles. Each CDR3 protein is one row after TCRdb ran MiXCR on the 5' RACE reads. Here the sample spans under 2,000,000 distinct CDR3 sequences, about 50% being singletons. In germline, CDR1 is LGHNA, CDR2 YSLEER. The CDR3 has 17 amino acids. The sample was blood. This rearrangement joins TRBV4-3 to TRBJ2-6; D not resolved. This receptor was obtained from a woman aged 40 to 50 in good health. As DNA, the CDR3 is TGCGCTAGCAGCCAAGAAGCCAGAATGTCTGGGGCCAACGTCCTGACTTTC. It translates to CASSQEARMSGANVLTF.